These T cell receptor beta chains were read from a single sample in a study of cytotoxic CD8 clonotypes in ibrutinib-treated CLL. Sequenced by immunoSEQ multiplex PCR; TCRdb stores in-frame clones only, minus some. The table has roughly 130,000 clones, about 79% seen once. The sequences come from PBMCs, collected after 12 months of ibrutinib treatment. The receptors stem from a human donor with chronic lymphocytic leukemia. CDR3s include the opening cysteine and the closing phenylalanine or tryptophan.

j_gene,len,v_gene,CDR3aa
TRBJ2-1,18,TRBV7-9,CASSPGPGLAGQYNEQFF
TRBJ2-1,14,TRBV10-3,CAITRDTAYNEQFF
TRBJ1-3,19,TRBV11-2,CASSRRTGSSLISGNTIYF
TRBJ2-6,17,TRBV4-3,CASSQAYRASGANVLTF
TRBJ2-6,15,TRBV5-8,CASSPTGLGANVLTF
TRBJ2-1,13,TRBV7-3,CASSSGQGPRRFF
TRBJ1-2,17,TRBV7-9,CATEGWAGEGANYGYTF
TRBJ2-5,13,TRBV9,CASSVGVYETQYF
TRBJ1-2,14,TRBV6-5,CASSEMTGLGGYTF
TRBJ1-4,16,TRBV19,CASSANPGGLGEKLFF
TRBJ2-1,15,TRBV12-5,CASGQIAGEGNEQFF
TRBJ2-1,13,TRBV18,CASSPDFLQSKFF
TRBJ1-3,15,TRBV5-6,CASSLSYGNGNTIYF
TRBJ2-2,17,TRBV15,CATSRDPGQAYTGELFF
TRBJ2-4,16,TRBV6-1,CASSKGQGESKNIQYF
TRBJ1-2,14,TRBV27,CASKSDRTNYGYTF
TRBJ1-1,17,TRBV4-3,CASSHTRTAYMNTEAFF
TRBJ2-1,13,TRBV28,CASSLAQYNEQFF
TRBJ1-1,15,TRBV15,CATSRGGTANTEAFF
TRBJ1-1,13,TRBV15,CATSRTQGAIAFF
TRBJ1-2,15,TRBV4-3,CASSPRQGGGYGYTF
TRBJ1-1,10,TRBV2,CASRYTEAFF
TRBJ2-3,16,TRBV10-3,CAIETSAVGSTDTQYF
TRBJ2-7,17,TRBV15,CATSGPSPQGLAYEQYF
TRBJ2-7,16,TRBV11-2,CASSHGRFSEAYEQYF